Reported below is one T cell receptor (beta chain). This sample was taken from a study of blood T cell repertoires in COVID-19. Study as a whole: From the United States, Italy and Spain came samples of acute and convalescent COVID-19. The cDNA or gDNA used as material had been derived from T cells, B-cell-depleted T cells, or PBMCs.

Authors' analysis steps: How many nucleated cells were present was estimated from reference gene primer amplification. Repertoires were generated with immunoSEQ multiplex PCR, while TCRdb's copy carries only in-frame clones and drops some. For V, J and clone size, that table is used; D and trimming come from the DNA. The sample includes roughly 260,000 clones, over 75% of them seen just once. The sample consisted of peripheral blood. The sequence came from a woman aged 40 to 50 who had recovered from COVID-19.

The CDR3 nucleotides read TGTGCCAGCAGCCAAGAATCCACTAGCGGTTACAATGAGCAGTTCTTC. Translation: CASSQESTSGYNEQFF. The V call is TRBV4-2, the J call TRBJ2-1, with 8 bases fitting TRBD2. Germline CDR1 LGHNA, CDR2 YNFKEQ. The CDR3 sequence is 16 residues long. The V and J ends lost 0 bases and 4 bases, in that order; junction bases with no gene match: 5.